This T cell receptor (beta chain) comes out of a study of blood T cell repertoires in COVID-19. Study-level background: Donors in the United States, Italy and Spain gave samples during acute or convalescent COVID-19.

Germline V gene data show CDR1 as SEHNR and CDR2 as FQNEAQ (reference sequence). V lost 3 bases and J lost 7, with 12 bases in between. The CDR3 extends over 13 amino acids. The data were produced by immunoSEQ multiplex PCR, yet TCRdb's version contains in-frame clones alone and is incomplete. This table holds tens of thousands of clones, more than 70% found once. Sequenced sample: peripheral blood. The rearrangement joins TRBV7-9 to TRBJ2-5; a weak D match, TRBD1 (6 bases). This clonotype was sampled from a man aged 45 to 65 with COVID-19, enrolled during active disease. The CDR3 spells CASSFPGQLTQYF. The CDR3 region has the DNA TGTGCCAGCAGCTTTCCCGGACAGTTGACCCAGTACTTC.